The 2 T cell receptor beta chains presented below share a single source sample, sequenced in a study of blood T cell repertoires in COVID-19. TCRdb keeps only in-frame clones here, not all; method: immunoSEQ multiplex PCR. The table includes roughly 62,000 clones, around 87% detected once. Sequencing used peripheral blood. The receptors originated from a human donor with active COVID-19. The donor label of this sample is uncertain.

In its sample, this clone was seen once. The rearrangement joins TRBV29-1 to TRBJ2-1; D is unclear. V lost 7 bases and J lost 9, with 10 bases in between. From germline, CDR1 is SQVTM and CDR2 ANQGSEA. CDR3 size: 10 residues. In DNA form, the CDR3 reads TGCAGCGCCCAGATAACTGAGCAGTTCTTC. Residues: CSAQITEQFF.

The CDR3 DNA sequence: TGTGCCAGTAGTATACAAGGGGGCTCCTACAATGAGCAGTTCTTC. It translates to CASSIQGGSYNEQFF. This chain joins TRBV19 and TRBJ2-1; D might be TRBD1 (6 bases). Germline loops: CDR1 LNHDA, CDR2 SQIVND (reference sequence). Trimming took off 2 bases at V and 0 bases at J, with 8 bases between the two ends. This CDR3 is 15 amino acids long.